This TCR beta chain was documented in a study of identical twins. Study outcomes and limitations: Sequences that were beta out-of-frame showed weaker excess twin sharing. A partial confounding effect on zero-insertion analyses could come from invariant MAIT and iNKT cells. Its conclusions, products of cross-sectional statistical analysis, did not come from following the same donors. The study found that models underestimated out-of-frame TCR alpha sharing in monozygotic twins.

V was cut by 6 bases and J by 2 bases, with 26 bases left in between. From germline, CDR1 is SNHLY and CDR2 FYNNEI. The CDR3 runs to 19 residues. TCRdb fed the 5' RACE reads into MiXCR, producing one record per CDR3 protein. The sample lists more than 650,000 distinct CDR3 sequences; roughly 6% were seen once. This clonotype turned up a few times. Its specificity is not known. The chain carries TRBV2 and TRBJ2-4; D perhaps matches TRBD2 (5 bases). The TCR was taken from a man aged 18 to 29 in good health. Sequencing input: naive T cells sorted from blood. The CDR3 protein is CASSETRRDWDLTKNIQYF. The DNA of the CDR3 is TGTGCCAGCAGCGAAACGAGACGGGATTGGGATCTTACCAAAAACATTCAGTACTTC.